This is a list of T cell receptor beta chains from one sample in a study of cytomegalovirus exposure and HLA in healthy donors. The protocol was immunoSEQ multiplex PCR, while the TCRdb copy is restricted to in-frame clones and leaves out a portion. The sample lists around 130,000 clones, roughly 66% occurring once. What was sequenced was PBMCs. Receptor source: a man younger than 35 in good health and CMV-seronegative. Both conserved end residues are part of each CDR3. Each record gives: clone size, V gene, D gene, J gene, CDR3 DNA, CDR3 protein. A D gene is named only where the DNA matches it firmly. For some rows the clone size is stated as once, few or many, or as a class when expanded; others skip it.

clone size: -
V gene: TRBV28
D gene: -
J gene: TRBJ1-5
CDR3 DNA: TGTGCCAGCATCCCGGCGGGGGGCATCAGCAATCAGCCCCAGCATTTT
CDR3 protein: CASIPAGGISNQPQHF

clone size: -
V gene: TRBV5-6
D gene: -
J gene: TRBJ2-2
CDR3 DNA: TGTGCCAGCAGCTGGAGTGGAAGCCGGGAGCTGTTTTTT
CDR3 protein: CASSWSGSRELFF

clone size: few
V gene: TRBV14
D gene: -
J gene: TRBJ2-2
CDR3 DNA: TGTGCCAGCAGCCGAGAGAGAACAGGGTTGGGGAACACCGGGGAGCTGTTTTTT
CDR3 protein: CASSRERTGLGNTGELFF

clone size: -
V gene: TRBV6-1
D gene: -
J gene: TRBJ2-5
CDR3 DNA: TGTGCCAGCAGTGAACCCGGACGGCGATTCGGGGCCCAGTACTTC
CDR3 protein: CASSEPGRRFGAQYF

clone size: -
V gene: TRBV10-1
D gene: -
J gene: TRBJ2-3
CDR3 DNA: TGCGCCAGCAGTGACGGCACAGCGACTGGAGGGTCGCAGTATTTT
CDR3 protein: CASSDGTATGGSQYF

clone size: -
V gene: TRBV6-6
D gene: TRBD1
J gene: TRBJ2-7
CDR3 DNA: TGTGCCAGCAGCACCGGGGACAGATACTACGAGCAGTACTTC
CDR3 protein: CASSTGDRYYEQYF

clone size: few
V gene: TRBV12-1
D gene: -
J gene: TRBJ2-7
CDR3 DNA: TGTGCCAGCAGCTTTACGGTGGATCGCGGCTACTCTCGGGAGCAGTACTTC
CDR3 protein: CASSFTVDRGYSREQYF

clone size: -
V gene: TRBV28
D gene: -
J gene: TRBJ1-2
CDR3 DNA: TGTGCCAGCAGAGTCTCCAGGGGTCGGGGCAACTATGGCTACACCTTC
CDR3 protein: CASRVSRGRGNYGYTF

clone size: once
V gene: TRBV27
D gene: TRBD1
J gene: TRBJ2-7
CDR3 DNA: TGTGCCAGCAGTCCCCAGGGACAGTACGAGCAGTACTTC
CDR3 protein: CASSPQGQYEQYF

clone size: -
V gene: TRBV12-2
D gene: -
J gene: TRBJ1-5
CDR3 DNA: TGTGCAAGTCGCTTAGCCATGGGACAGGGCAATCAGCCCCAGCATTTT
CDR3 protein: CASRLAMGQGNQPQHF

clone size: -
V gene: TRBV5-1
D gene: TRBD1
J gene: TRBJ1-1
CDR3 DNA: TGCGCCAGCAGCCAGGGACAGGTGAACACTGAAGCTTTCTTT
CDR3 protein: CASSQGQVNTEAFF

clone size: -
V gene: TRBV25-1
D gene: -
J gene: TRBJ2-4
CDR3 DNA: TGTGCCAGCAGTGAAGACAGGCCCTTAGCCAAAAACATTCAGTACTTC
CDR3 protein: CASSEDRPLAKNIQYF

clone size: -
V gene: TRBV4-1
D gene: -
J gene: TRBJ1-2
CDR3 DNA: TGCGCCAGCAGCCAAGATATCAGGGTGGTCAATGGCTACACCTTC
CDR3 protein: CASSQDIRVVNGYTF

clone size: few
V gene: TRBV7-3
D gene: -
J gene: TRBJ2-2
CDR3 DNA: TGTGCCAGCAGCTTACGGAACACCGGGGAGCTGTTTTTT
CDR3 protein: CASSLRNTGELFF

clone size: -
V gene: TRBV10-1
D gene: -
J gene: TRBJ2-1
CDR3 DNA: TGCGCCAGCAGTTTTTCTAGCCTCAGCTCCTACAATGAGCAGTTCTTC
CDR3 protein: CASSFSSLSSYNEQFF

clone size: few
V gene: TRBV5-1
D gene: -
J gene: TRBJ2-1
CDR3 DNA: TGCGCCAGCAGCTTTTCGGGTGGGCAGTTCTTC
CDR3 protein: CASSFSGGQFF

clone size: once
V gene: TRBV7-9
D gene: -
J gene: TRBJ1-6
CDR3 DNA: TGTGCCAGCAGCGCGCCACCCCAGGGATATAATTCACCCCTCCACTTT
CDR3 protein: CASSAPPQGYNSPLHF

clone size: -
V gene: TRBV6-4
D gene: -
J gene: TRBJ2-4
CDR3 DNA: TGTGCCAGCAGTGGGGCGGGTCCAGGGGGGTTCAAAAACATTCAGTACTTC
CDR3 protein: CASSGAGPGGFKNIQYF